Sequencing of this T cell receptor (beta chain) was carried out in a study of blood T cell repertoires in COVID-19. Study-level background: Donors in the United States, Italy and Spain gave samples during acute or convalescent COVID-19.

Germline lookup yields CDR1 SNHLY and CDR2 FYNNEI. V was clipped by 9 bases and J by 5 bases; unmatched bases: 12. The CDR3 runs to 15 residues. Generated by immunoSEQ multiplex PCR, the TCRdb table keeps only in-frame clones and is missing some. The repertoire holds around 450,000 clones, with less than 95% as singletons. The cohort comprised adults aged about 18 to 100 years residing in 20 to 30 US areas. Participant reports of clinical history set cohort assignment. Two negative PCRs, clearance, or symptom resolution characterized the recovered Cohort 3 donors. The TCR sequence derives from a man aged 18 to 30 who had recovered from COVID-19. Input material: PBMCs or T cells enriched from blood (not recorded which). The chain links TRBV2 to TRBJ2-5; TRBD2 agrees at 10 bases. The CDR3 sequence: CASTPVLAGVETQYF. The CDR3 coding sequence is TGTGCCAGTACACCCGTCCTAGCGGGAGTGGAGACCCAGTACTTC.